There are many counts of the clone carrying this T cell receptor beta chain. Its antigen is not known. The read falls 3 residues short of the CDR3 end, and the missing part is taken from the germline J gene. Germline CDR1 and CDR2: SQVTM and ANQGSEA. This CDR3 has 10 residues. Trimming stripped 5 bases from V and 8 bases from J, with 7 bases between. The sample originates from a study of T cell clonality in common variable immunodeficiency. Assay used: immunoSEQ multiplex PCR; TCRdb lists only in-frame clones, some missing. Singletons are absent from the sample, which has approximately 28,000 clones. Study observations and caveats: In common variable immunodeficiency, TCR beta chains reportedly carried fewer deletions and N-nucleotide insertions.

The sequence was obtained from a human donor with common variable immunodeficiency. The specimen sequenced was peripheral blood mononuclear cells. The chain joins TRBV29-1 to TRBJ2-1; perhaps TRBD1 as D (5 bases). The CDR3 here is CSVRGDEQFF. The CDR3 bases that were read are TGCAGCGTTAGGGGTGATGAG.